This T cell receptor (beta chain) stems from a study of Ad26.COV2.S vaccination and SARS-CoV-2 variants (dated by TCRdb to the early 2020s). Context from the whole study: Vaccine-arm donors were drawn from COV1001, a multicentre, randomized, double-blind, placebo-controlled phase I-IIa trial of Ad26.COV2.S in healthy adults. Ad26.COV2.S was administered intramuscularly at 5 x 10^10 or 1 x 10^11 viral particles, either as a single shot or as two shots given 56 days apart. Sequencing of the TCRbeta repertoire served to evaluate the specificity and breadth of SARS-CoV-2-reactive T cell receptors following Ad26.COV2.S vaccination. A total of 32 samples were included in the TCR-sequenced set, comprising approximately 20 Ad26.COV2.S vaccine recipients, 5 placebo recipients and 8 SARS-CoV-2 convalescent individuals. Trial participants were randomized into five groups of five: low-dose or high-dose Ad26.COV2.S given once or twice, or placebo on both occasions. Investigators did not know the trial group allocation while performing experiments and assessing outcomes. General findings and caveats noted by the study authors: Substantial breadth of spike-specific CD8+ and CD4+ T cell responses was reported after vaccination. Higher spike-specific TCR breadth was observed in Ad26.COV2.S recipients than in placebo recipients (P = 0.0014). Comparing responses between vaccine doses or regimens was not something the study was powered to do. Comparable non-spike TCR breadth was observed between vaccine and placebo recipients, consistent with only spike being contained in the vaccine. The authors noted that total T cell responses may have been underestimated by the TCR breadth and depth analyses.

TCRbeta CDR3 regions were sequenced with the immunoSEQ Assay. After extraction, genomic DNA underwent amplification by bias-controlled multiplex PCR, followed by high-throughput sequencing. In the original analysis: To quantify the absolute abundance of each unique TCRbeta CDR3 region, sequences were collapsed and filtered. Usable DNA was measured by amplifying reference genes present in all nucleated cells, and TCRbeta template counts were normalized to that usable DNA to estimate T cell fraction. Repertoire TCRs were annotated as SARS-CoV-2-specific when V gene, CDR3 amino acid sequence and J gene were exactly matched to a known reactive TCR set. The reference SARS-CoV-2 TCR set was derived from MIRA and filtered for enrichment in COVID-19-positive ImmuneCODE repertoires, a step that removed public or cross-reactive TCRs. Based on the MIRA antigens, annotated TCRs were further analysed at the level of specific ORF or position within ORF. Breadth was defined as annotated unique rearrangements over total unique productive rearrangements; depth was the summed frequency of those rearrangements. TCR breadth was compared between groups using two-sided Wilcoxon rank-sum tests. This is the immuneACCESS table as TCRdb keeps it, with only in-frame sequences that have V and J called. A part of the clones is gone; compared with another copy, unresolved V genes explain less than half, and the rest is unexplained. The V and J calls and clone size come from that table; D and trimming were worked out from the DNA. The sample has 450,000 to 550,000 clones on record, 89% of them singletons. Approximately 2.5% of the sample is taken by the ten largest.

As concerns this clone: What this receptor recognizes is not known. Within one base of it there is no much larger clone, and no base qualities were kept.

CDR1 and CDR2 are drawn from the germline V gene: LGHNA, YNFKEQ. The CDR3 goes from the cysteine to the phenylalanine over 15 residues. Kept here is only the CDR3 DNA, which spans 45 bases and is read in frame from base 1. V loses 0 bases of germline sequence and J loses 1 base, and the interval between the two ends is 7 bases. The treatment or condition label of this sample denotes: 19 received Ad26.COV2.S at low or high dose, single or two shots; roughly five received placebo; per-sample allocation not given. Repertoires of vaccine and placebo recipients were sequenced from samples collected on day 63 after the first injection. Between 29 July and 7 August 2020, Cohort 1b enrolled 25 adults aged 18-55 years at one site in Boston, USA. As a vaccine, Ad26.COV2.S was a replication-incompetent adenovirus type 26 vector that expressed a prefusion-stabilized SARS-CoV-2 spike protein derived from the original Wuhan strain.

The receptor was isolated from a person aged 18 to 59 who received the Ad26.COV2.S COVID-19 vaccine or a placebo. The chain uses TRBV4-2 and TRBJ2-1; TRBD1 might be the D gene, on 6 matching bases. The sequencing used peripheral blood, collected in a trial of Ad26.COV2.S vaccine versus placebo. The CDR3 protein: CASSQEQGSYNEQFF. The DNA reads TGTGCCAGCAGCCAAGAACAGGGATCCTACAATGAGCAGTTCTTC.